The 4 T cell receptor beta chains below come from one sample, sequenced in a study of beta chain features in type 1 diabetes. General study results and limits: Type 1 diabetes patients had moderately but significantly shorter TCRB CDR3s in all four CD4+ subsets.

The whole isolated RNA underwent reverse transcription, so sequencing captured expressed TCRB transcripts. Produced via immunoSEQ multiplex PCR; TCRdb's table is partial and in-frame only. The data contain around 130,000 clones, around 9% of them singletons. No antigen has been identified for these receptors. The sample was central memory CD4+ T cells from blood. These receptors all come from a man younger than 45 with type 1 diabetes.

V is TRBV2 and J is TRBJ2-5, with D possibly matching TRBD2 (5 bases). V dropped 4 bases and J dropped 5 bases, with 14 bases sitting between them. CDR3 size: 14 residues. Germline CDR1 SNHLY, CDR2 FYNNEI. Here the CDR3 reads CASSGLSSGETQYF. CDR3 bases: TGTGCCAGCAGTGGACTGTCCTCGGGGGAGACCCAGTACTTC.

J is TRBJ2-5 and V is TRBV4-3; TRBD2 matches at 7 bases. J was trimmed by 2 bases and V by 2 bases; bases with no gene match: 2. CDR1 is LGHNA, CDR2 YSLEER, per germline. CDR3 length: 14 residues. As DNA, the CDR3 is TGCGCCAGCAGCCAACAAGCGGGGCAAGAGACCCAGTACTTC. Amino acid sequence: CASSQQAGQETQYF.

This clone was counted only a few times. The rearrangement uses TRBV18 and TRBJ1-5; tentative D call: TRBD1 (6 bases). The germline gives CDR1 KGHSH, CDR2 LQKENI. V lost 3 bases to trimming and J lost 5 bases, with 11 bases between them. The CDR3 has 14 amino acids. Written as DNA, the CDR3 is TGTGCCAGCTCACCGAAGGACAGTTATCAGCCCCAGCATTTT. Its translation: CASSPKDSYQPQHF.

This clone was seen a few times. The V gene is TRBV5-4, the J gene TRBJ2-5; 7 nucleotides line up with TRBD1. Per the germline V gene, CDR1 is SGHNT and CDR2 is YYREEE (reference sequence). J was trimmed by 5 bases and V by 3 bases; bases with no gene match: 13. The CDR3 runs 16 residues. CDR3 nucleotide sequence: TGTGCCAGCAGCTCAACAGGGGCCGCCGTAGGGGAGACCCAGTACTTC. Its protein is CASSSTGAAVGETQYF.